The sequence of this T cell receptor beta chain was determined in a study of Graves' ophthalmopathy and Graves' hyperthyroidism. This clonotype was picked up many times. RNA transcripts yielded amplified TCR beta CDR3 regions. First-round RT-PCR used HTBI primers; second-round multiplex PCR followed. TCRdb itself ran the multiplex PCR reads through MiXCR, one entry per CDR3 protein. The sample carries 900,000 to 1,200,000 distinct CDR3 sequences, approximately 35% recorded once. The CDR3 is 16 amino acids. Germline V gene data show CDR1 as SGHDN and CDR2 as FVKESK. V shed 2 bases and J shed 4 bases, with 15 bases lying between them.

The specimen was peripheral blood or thyroid tissue (not recorded which). The origin of this receptor is an adult man with Graves' hyperthyroidism. The chain carries TRBV14 and TRBJ1-3, with D perhaps TRBD1 (5 bases). In DNA, the CDR3 is TGTGCCAGCAGCCAACCCGGGACGGCCGTGGGAAACACCATATATTTT. Translating it yields CASSQPGTAVGNTIYF.